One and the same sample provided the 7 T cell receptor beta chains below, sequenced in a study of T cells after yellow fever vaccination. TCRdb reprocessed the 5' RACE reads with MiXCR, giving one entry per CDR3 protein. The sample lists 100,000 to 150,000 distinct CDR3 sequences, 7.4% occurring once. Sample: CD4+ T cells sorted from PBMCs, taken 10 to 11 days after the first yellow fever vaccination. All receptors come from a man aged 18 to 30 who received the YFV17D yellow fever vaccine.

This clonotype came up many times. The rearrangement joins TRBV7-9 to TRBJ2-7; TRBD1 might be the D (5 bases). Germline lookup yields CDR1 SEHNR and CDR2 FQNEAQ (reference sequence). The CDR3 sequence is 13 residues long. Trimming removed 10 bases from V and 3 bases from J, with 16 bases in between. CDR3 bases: TGTGCCATCTGGGGCTCTGGCATCTACGAGCAGTACTTC. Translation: CAIWGSGIYEQYF.

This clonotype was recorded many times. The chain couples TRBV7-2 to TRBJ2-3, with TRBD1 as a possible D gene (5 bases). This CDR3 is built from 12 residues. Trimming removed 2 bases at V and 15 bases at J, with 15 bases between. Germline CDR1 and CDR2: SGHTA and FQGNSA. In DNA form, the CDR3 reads TGTGCCAGCAGCTTAAACGGCAGGGCAATATATTTT. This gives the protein CASSLNGRAIYF.

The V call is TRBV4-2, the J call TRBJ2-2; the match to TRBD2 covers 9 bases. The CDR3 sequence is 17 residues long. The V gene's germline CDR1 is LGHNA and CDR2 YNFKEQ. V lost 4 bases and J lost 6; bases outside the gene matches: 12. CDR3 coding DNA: TGTGCCAGCAGCCCACCTCGCCGCGGGGGGGCCCCCGGGGAGCTGTTTTTT. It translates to CASSPPRRGGAPGELFF.

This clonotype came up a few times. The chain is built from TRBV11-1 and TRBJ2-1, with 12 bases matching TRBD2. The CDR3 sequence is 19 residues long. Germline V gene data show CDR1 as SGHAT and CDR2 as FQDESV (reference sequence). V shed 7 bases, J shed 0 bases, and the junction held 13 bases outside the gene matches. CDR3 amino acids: CASTSSGLAGGRSYNEQFF. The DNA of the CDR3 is TGTGCCAGCACCTCCTCCGGGCTAGCGGGGGGGCGCTCCTACAATGAGCAGTTCTTC.

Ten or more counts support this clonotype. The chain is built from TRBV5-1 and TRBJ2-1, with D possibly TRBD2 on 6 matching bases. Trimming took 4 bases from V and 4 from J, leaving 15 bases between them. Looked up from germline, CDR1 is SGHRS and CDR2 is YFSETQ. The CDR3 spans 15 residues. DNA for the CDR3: TGCGCCAGCAGCCCAGCGGGCACACTTTACAATGAGCAGTTCTTC. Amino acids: CASSPAGTLYNEQFF.

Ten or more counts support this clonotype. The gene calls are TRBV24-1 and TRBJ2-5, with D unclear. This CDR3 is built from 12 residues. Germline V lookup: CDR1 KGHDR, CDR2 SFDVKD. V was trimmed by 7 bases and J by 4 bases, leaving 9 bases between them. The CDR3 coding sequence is TGTGCCACCAGCCGGTCAGCAGAGACCCAGTACTTC. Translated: CATSRSAETQYF.

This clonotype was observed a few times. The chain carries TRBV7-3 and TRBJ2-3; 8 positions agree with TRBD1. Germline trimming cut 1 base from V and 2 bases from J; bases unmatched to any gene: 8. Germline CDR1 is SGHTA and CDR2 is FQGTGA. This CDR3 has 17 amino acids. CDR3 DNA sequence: TGTGCCAGCAGCTTAAATTGGGGGACAGGCCACACAGATACGCAGTATTTT. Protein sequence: CASSLNWGTGHTDTQYF.